This paragraph covers one T cell receptor beta chain sequence. It has no known antigen specificity. Base qualities are missing; no much larger clone stands one base away. This sample was taken from a study of blood T cell repertoires in COVID-19 (dated by TCRdb to between 2020 and 2021). In the study overall: Samples covering the acute and convalescent phases of COVID-19 were provided by collaborators in the United States, Italy and Spain. The prospective study material was composed of cDNA or gDNA derived from T cells, B-cell-depleted T cells, or PBMCs. Deeply sampled blood TCRbeta repertoires from subjects exposed to, actively infected with, or recovered from COVID-19 were included in the dataset. The repertoires were made available in a free public database intended to serve as a resource for research on the immune response to SARS-CoV-2. The samples were drawn from two sources: the first 160 participants of the ongoing ImmuneRACE study, and 1,254 subjects contributed by 6 global collaborators. Sample metadata almost always included a de-identified subject ID, COVID-19 status, age in years and sex. Where available, HLA class I and class II types were obtained from metadata supplied by the sample provider rather than from assay-based typing.

TCRbeta CDR3 regions were amplified from genomic DNA by means of the immunoSEQ Assay, a bias-controlled multiplex PCR. For the original study's pipeline: The number of nucleated cells in each sample was estimated from the amplification of reference gene primers within the assay. To quantify the absolute abundance of each unique TCRbeta CDR3 rearrangement, sequence reads were collapsed and filtered. For each sample, productive Simpson clonality was calculated as the square root of Simpson's diversity index across productive rearrangements. TCRdb limited this immuneACCESS table to in-frame rearrangements with V and J called. A share of clones is missing; checked studies link under half to unresolved V genes, and the rest is unexplained. V and J calls and clone size are copied from that table; D and trimming were computed from the DNA. Present in this sample are about 180,000 clones, 80% to 90% of which were seen just once. The top ten clones comprise 3.3% of the sample.

Whole blood was collected in K2EDTA tubes by collaborating institutions according to the institutions' own protocols. Collaborator samples were shipped for TCRbeta analysis as frozen whole blood, isolated PBMCs, or DNA extracted from either sample type. The investigation overall reported the following: How much clinical and demographic metadata was included differed by source and by participant, and the metadata was provided uncurated.

From cysteine to phenylalanine, the CDR3 is 16 amino acids long. CDR3 DNA is the only sequence kept; it has 48 bases, read in frame from the first base. After removal of 3 bases from V and 5 bases from J, the junction retains 11 bases not matched to a gene. CDR1 SGHDT and CDR2 YYEEEE were looked up in the germline V gene. Material: peripheral blood. Rearrangement joined TRBV5-6 to TRBJ1-1, with 9 bases matching TRBD1. This clonotype was obtained from a man in his sixties with acute or convalescent COVID-19. CDR3 loop: CASSSRQGGIRTEAFF. The DNA sequence is given as TGTGCCAGCAGCTCCCGACAGGGGGGGATTCGAACTGAAGCTTTCTTT.